These T cell receptor beta chains were read from a single sample in a study of cytomegalovirus exposure and HLA in healthy donors. TCRdb's table, derived via immunoSEQ multiplex PCR, lists solely in-frame clones and lacks some. The sample has approximately 120,000 clones; around 77% are singletons. Sequencing input: PBMCs. These TCRs come from a middle-aged man in good health and CMV-seropositive. CDR3s include the opening cysteine and the closing phenylalanine or tryptophan. Each record gives: V gene, J gene, D gene, clone size, CDR3 length, CDR3 DNA, CDR3 protein. A D gene is named only where the DNA matches it firmly. Size is omitted from some rows. Given values are once, few, many or a class for expanded clones.

V: TRBV18; J: TRBJ1-1; D: NA; size: NA; length: 18; DNA: TGTGCCAGCTCATACTATCGACAGTCCCGGGGGGCTTTCACTGAAGCTTTCTTT; CDR3: CASSYYRQSRGAFTEAFF
V: TRBV4-3; J: TRBJ2-7; D: NA; size: few; length: 15; DNA: TGCGCCAGCAGCCAAGACCTGGGCCTGATCTACGAGCAGTACTTC; CDR3: CASSQDLGLIYEQYF
V: TRBV11-2; J: TRBJ2-7; D: NA; size: NA; length: 13; DNA: TGTGCCAGCCGTGCCCTGGGCGCCTACGAGCAGTACTTC; CDR3: CASRALGAYEQYF
V: TRBV2; J: TRBJ2-2; D: TRBD2; size: NA; length: 15; DNA: TGTGCCAGCAGTACTAGCGCGGGGGGATGGGGGGAGCTGTTTTTT; CDR3: CASSTSAGGWGELFF
V: TRBV4-1; J: TRBJ2-3; D: TRBD2; size: NA; length: 16; DNA: TGCGCCAGCAGCCAAGAGGGTAGCGGGGTTGCAGATACGCAGTATTTT; CDR3: CASSQEGSGVADTQYF
V: TRBV30; J: TRBJ2-5; D: TRBD2; size: NA; length: 14; DNA: TGTGCCTGGTGTAGCGGGGGGCGAAAAGAGACCCAGTACTTC; CDR3: CAWCSGGRKETQYF
V: TRBV5-1; J: TRBJ2-5; D: NA; size: NA; length: 12; DNA: TGCGCCAGCAGCTTGGCTAAAGAGACCCAGTACTTC; CDR3: CASSLAKETQYF
V: TRBV28; J: TRBJ2-7; D: NA; size: once; length: 17; DNA: TGTGCCAGCAGTTTTGTCCCCCAGGTTCGTAGCTCCTACGAGCAGTACTTC; CDR3: CASSFVPQVRSSYEQYF
V: TRBV7-9; J: TRBJ2-7; D: TRBD2; size: NA; length: 14; DNA: TGTCCCAGCAGCTATAGCGGGGGGGACTACGAGCAGTACTTC; CDR3: CPSSYSGGDYEQYF
V: TRBV9; J: TRBJ1-6; D: TRBD1; size: NA; length: 15; DNA: TGTGCCAGCAGCGCACAGGGGGCCGCCAACTCACCCCTCCACTTT; CDR3: CASSAQGAANSPLHF
V: TRBV6-5; J: TRBJ2-7; D: NA; size: few; length: 15; DNA: TGTGCCAGCAGTTACTCCATACTCGGTACCTACGAGCAGTACTTC; CDR3: CASSYSILGTYEQYF
V: TRBV5-1; J: TRBJ1-2; D: NA; size: NA; length: 15; DNA: TGCGCCAGCAGCTTCGGGGACTCGGCTTCATATGGCTACACCTTC; CDR3: CASSFGDSASYGYTF